The clone carrying this T cell receptor (beta chain) was recorded a few times. This specimen comes from a study of blood T cell repertoires in COVID-19. At the level of the study: Samples came from the United States, Italy and Spain, spanning acute and convalescent COVID-19.

How the authors handled the data: Researchers report that nucleated cell counts were estimated from reference gene primer amplification. The assay was immunoSEQ multiplex PCR, and TCRdb's table has in-frame clones only and misses some. V, J and clone size are taken as reported in that table, and D and trimming were inferred from the DNA itself. The data show 100,000 to 150,000 clones, 79% seen once. This CDR3 contains 16 residues. Trimming cost V 0 bases and J 5 bases; bases outside gene matches: 6. Germline values: CDR1 SGHRS, CDR2 YFSETQ. The clonotype comes from a middle-aged man with active or convalescent COVID-19. Sequenced input: peripheral blood. The V gene is TRBV5-1, the J gene TRBJ2-3, with 10 bases identical to TRBD2. CDR3 DNA: TGCGCCAGCAGCTTGGAGAGCGGGAGGGCCAGAGATACGCAGTATTTT. Amino acids: CASSLESGRARDTQYF.